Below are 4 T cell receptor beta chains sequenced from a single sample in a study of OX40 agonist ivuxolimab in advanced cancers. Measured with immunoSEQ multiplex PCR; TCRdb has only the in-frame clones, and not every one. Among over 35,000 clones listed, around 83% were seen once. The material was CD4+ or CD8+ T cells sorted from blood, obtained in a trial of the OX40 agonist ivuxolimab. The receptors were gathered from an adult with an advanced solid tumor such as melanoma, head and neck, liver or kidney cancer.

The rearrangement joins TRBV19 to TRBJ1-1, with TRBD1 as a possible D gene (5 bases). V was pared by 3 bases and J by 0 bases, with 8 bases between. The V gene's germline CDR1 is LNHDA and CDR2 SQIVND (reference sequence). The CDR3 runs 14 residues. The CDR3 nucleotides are TGTGCCAGTAGTATTAGGGGCATGAACACTGAAGCTTTCTTT. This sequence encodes CASSIRGMNTEAFF.

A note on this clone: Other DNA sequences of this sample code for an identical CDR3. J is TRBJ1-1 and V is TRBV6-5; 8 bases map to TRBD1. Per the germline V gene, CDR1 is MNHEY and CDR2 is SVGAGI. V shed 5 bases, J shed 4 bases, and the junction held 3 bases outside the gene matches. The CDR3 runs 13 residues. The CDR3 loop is CASSPGGGTEAFF. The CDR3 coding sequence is TGTGCCAGCAGTCCAGGGGGCGGCACTGAAGCTTTCTTT.

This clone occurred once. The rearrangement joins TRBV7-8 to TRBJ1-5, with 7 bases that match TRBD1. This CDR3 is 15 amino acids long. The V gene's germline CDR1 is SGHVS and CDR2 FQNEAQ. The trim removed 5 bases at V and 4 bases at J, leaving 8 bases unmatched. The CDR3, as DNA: TGTGCCAGCAGCCTGACAGGGTTATGGAATCAGCCCCAGCATTTT. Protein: CASSLTGLWNQPQHF.

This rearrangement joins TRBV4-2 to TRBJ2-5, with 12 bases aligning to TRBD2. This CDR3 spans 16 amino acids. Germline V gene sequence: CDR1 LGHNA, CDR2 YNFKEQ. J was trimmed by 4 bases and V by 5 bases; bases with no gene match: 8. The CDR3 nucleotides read TGTGCCAGCAGCTTCCGACTAGCGGGGGTCTCAGAGACCCAGTACTTC. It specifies CASSFRLAGVSETQYF.